The entry below gives a single TCR beta chain sequence along with its context. The antigen is not known. The data belong to a study of cytomegalovirus exposure and HLA in healthy donors. The study's findings and limits: High sensitivity and specificity were reportedly achieved when the classifier diagnosed cytomegalovirus status. Data from an earlier analysis indicated that most TCR beta V segments were productive either about 87% or about 30% of the time.

Researchers ran the PCR with 60 Vbeta and 13 Jbeta primers. Profiled with immunoSEQ multiplex PCR; TCRdb holds only in-frame clones, not every one. The specimen's table records 100,000 to 150,000 clones. Source material: PBMCs. This sequence was found in a man between 18 and 29 years old in good health and CMV-seronegative.

CDR3 DNA sequence: TGTGCCAGCAGCTTACGAGCAGGCAGGGATGAGCAGTTCTTC. It yields the protein CASSLRAGRDEQFF. The chain couples TRBV7-2 to TRBJ2-1, with a weak D call TRBD1 (5 bases). Trimming took off 2 bases at V and 8 bases at J, with 13 bases between the two ends. The CDR3 totals 14 residues. Germline-derived CDR1 and CDR2 are SGHTA and FQGNSA.